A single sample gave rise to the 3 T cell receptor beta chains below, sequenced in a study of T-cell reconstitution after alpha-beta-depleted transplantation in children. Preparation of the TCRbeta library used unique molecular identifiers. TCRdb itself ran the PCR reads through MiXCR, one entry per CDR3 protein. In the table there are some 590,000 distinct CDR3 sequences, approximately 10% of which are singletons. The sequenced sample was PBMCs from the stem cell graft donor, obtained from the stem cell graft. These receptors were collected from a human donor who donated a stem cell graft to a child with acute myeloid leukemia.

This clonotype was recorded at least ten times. The CDR3: CASSYGHSIGNEQFF. CDR3 nucleotide sequence: TGTGCCAGCAGTTACGGTCATTCTATTGGGAATGAGCAGTTCTTC. The chain uses TRBV6-2 or TRBV6-3 and TRBJ2-1; D is undetermined. This CDR3 comprises 15 residues. Germline V gene lookup returns CDR1 MNHEY and CDR2 SVGEGT. V was cut by 2 bases and J by 7 bases, with 15 bases left in between.

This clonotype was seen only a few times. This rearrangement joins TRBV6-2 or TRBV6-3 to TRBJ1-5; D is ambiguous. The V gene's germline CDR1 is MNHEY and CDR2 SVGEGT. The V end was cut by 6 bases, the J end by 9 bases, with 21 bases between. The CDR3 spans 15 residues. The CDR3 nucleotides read TGTGCCAGCAGCCCCGGTGGGGAGGGTAGTGCGCCCCAGCATTTT. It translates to CASSPGGEGSAPQHF.

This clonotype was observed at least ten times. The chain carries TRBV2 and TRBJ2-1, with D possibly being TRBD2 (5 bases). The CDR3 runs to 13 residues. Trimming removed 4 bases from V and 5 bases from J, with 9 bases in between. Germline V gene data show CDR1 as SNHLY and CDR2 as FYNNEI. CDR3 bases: TGTGCCAGCAGTGGAGGGCGGGACAATGAGCAGTTCTTC. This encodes CASSGGRDNEQFF.